The T cell receptor (beta chain) described here comes from a study of T cells after yellow fever vaccination. For TCR, cDNA came from 5'RACE template switching, which added a universal primer site and UMIs. TCRdb itself ran the 5' RACE reads through MiXCR, one entry per CDR3 protein. Among about 320,000 distinct CDR3 sequences listed, approximately 12% were seen once. Notes on the study in general: Clones from primary vaccination mostly reappeared after the booster (over 95% CD4, 88% CD8). A secondary response was less intense yet reached its peak sooner, at day 5 versus 15.

This clonotype was observed at least ten times. The antigen is undetermined. The junction and the germline gene differ at one end; a read error may be behind it. The sequencing used CD4+ T cells sorted from PBMCs, collected 15 days after the yellow fever booster vaccination. This receptor was obtained from a man in his late teens or twenties who received the YFV17D yellow fever vaccine.

In nucleotides, the CDR3 is TGTGCCAGCAGTGACTCAACTAGCGGGGGGGCTGATACGCAGTATTTT. This encodes CASSDSTSGGADTQYF. The chain uses TRBV6-6 and TRBJ2-3, with TRBD2 identical over 13 bases. Looked up from germline, CDR1 is MNHNY and CDR2 is SVGAGI (reference sequence). The CDR3 extends over 16 amino acids.